This is a list of T cell receptor beta chains from one sample in a study of Tregs in tolerant kidney transplant recipients. Produced via immunoSEQ multiplex PCR; TCRdb's table is partial and in-frame only. The table includes 9,500 to 12,000 clones, about 93% detected once. No cognate antigen is known for these TCRs. The source material was Tregs from blood cultured with allogeneic cells, sampled before the transplant. These receptors came from a human patient who received a combined kidney and bone marrow transplant. Both conserved end residues are part of each CDR3. D genes are given only for firm matches. Clone size is not always given. Where it is, it says once, few, many or a class for expanded clones.

j_call clone_size cdr3_length v_call d_call cdr3_nt cdr3_aa
TRBJ2-5 . 15 TRBV7-2 TRBD2 TGTGCCAGCAGTCGTACTAGCGCGGGGCAAGAGACCCAGTACTTC CASSRTSAGQETQYF
TRBJ2-7 . 17 TRBV7-2 . TGTGCCAGCAGCTTAAAGGGGTGGGGGGACTTAAGGAACGAGCAGTACTTC CASSLKGWGDLRNEQYF
TRBJ2-7 once 14 TRBV30 TRBD1 TGTGCCTGGAGCCCGGGGACAGGACAGTACGAGCAGTACTTC CAWSPGTGQYEQYF
TRBJ2-5 . 14 TRBV4-2 . TGTGCCAGCAGCCAAGAGGAAGGTCGGGAGACCCAGTACTTC CASSQEEGRETQYF
TRBJ1-4 . 17 TRBV7-6 . TGTGCCAGCAGCTTACCGGTTGGACAGCCTCCAAATGAAAAACTGTTTTTT CASSLPVGQPPNEKLFF
TRBJ2-5 few 17 TRBV19 . TGTGCCAGTAGTATAGTTTGGTCCTACTTGGGACAAGAGACCCAGTACTTC CASSIVWSYLGQETQYF
TRBJ1-1 . 12 TRBV28 . TGTGCCAGCAGTTTAAACGGCAGAAAAACTTTCTTT CASSLNGRKTFF
TRBJ2-3 . 16 TRBV19 TRBD1 TGTGCCAGTAGTCCCTGGGGGGACAGGGGGCCGGATACGCAGTATTTT CASSPWGDRGPDTQYF
TRBJ2-4 . 17 TRBV4-1 . TGCGCCAGCAGCCCCAGACCAGGGCAGGGGGCCAAAAACATTCAGTACTTC CASSPRPGQGAKNIQYF
TRBJ2-6 . 16 TRBV4-2 . TGTGCCAGCAGCCAAGGCCGCCGAGGAGGGGCCAACGTCCTGACTTTC CASSQGRRGGANVLTF
TRBJ1-2 . 17 TRBV11-2 . TGTGCCAGCAGCTTAGAGTCTTTTCCAACGGGGGGCTATGGCTACACCTTC CASSLESFPTGGYGYTF
TRBJ2-3 . 14 TRBV6-1 TRBD2 TGTGCCAGCAGTAGGACGGGAGGAGCAGATACGCAGTATTTT CASSRTGGADTQYF
TRBJ2-2 once 18 TRBV5-1 TRBD2 TGCGCCAGCAGGTCTACGCGCCCTAGCGGGAAGAACACCGGGGAGCTGTTTTTT CASRSTRPSGKNTGELFF
TRBJ1-4 . 15 TRBV18 . TGTGCCAGCTCACTCTCACAGGGTCTGGGTGAAAAACTGTTTTTT CASSLSQGLGEKLFF
TRBJ2-2 . 11 TRBV29-1 . TGCAGCGTTGGGAAGTCCGGGGAGCTGTTTTTT CSVGKSGELFF
TRBJ2-1 . 16 TRBV28 . TGTGCCAGCAGTCCCAGGACAGTTCGGTCCTACAATGAGCAGTTCTTC CASSPRTVRSYNEQFF
TRBJ1-3 . 15 TRBV11-1 . TGTGCCAGCAGTCTAGCGGCCAACAGCATAAACACCATATATTTT CASSLAANSINTIYF
TRBJ1-5 . 19 TRBV27 . TGTGCCAACAAGCTAGATACCCAAACAGGGAACTGCGGGTATCAGCCCCAGCATTTT CANKLDTQTGNCGYQPQHF
TRBJ2-3 . 15 TRBV6-5 . TGTGCCAGCAGTCCCTCCTCCGGAGGGGCAGATACGCAGTATTTT CASSPSSGGADTQYF
TRBJ1-1 . 12 TRBV30 . TGTGCCTGGAGTGTACATAACGCTGAAGCTTTCTTT CAWSVHNAEAFF
TRBJ1-2 . 16 TRBV11-3 . TGTGCCAGCAGCTTAGATCGAGGACGCCGGATCTATGGCTACACCTTC CASSLDRGRRIYGYTF
TRBJ2-1 . 14 TRBV7-2 TRBD2 TGTGCCAGCAGCGGGACTAGATACGGCAATGAGCAGTTCTTC CASSGTRYGNEQFF
TRBJ1-1 . 12 TRBV6-1 . TGTGCCAGCAGTGACAGGGTCACTGAAGCTTTCTTT CASSDRVTEAFF
TRBJ1-5 . 14 TRBV2 . TGTGCCAGCGGAGGGTCCCTTAGGCATCAGCCCCAGCATTTT CASGGSLRHQPQHF
TRBJ1-4 . 16 TRBV5-1 . TGCGCCAGCAGCTTGGGGGTGGTGCCAGCTAATGAAAAACTGTTTTTT CASSLGVVPANEKLFF
TRBJ1-2 once 14 TRBV4-3 . TGCGCCAGCAGCCAAGTTTCAGGCTCCTATGGCTACACCTTC CASSQVSGSYGYTF
TRBJ1-6 . 14 TRBV18 . TGCGCCAGCTCACCAGGGATTGGTGATTCACCCCTCCACTTT CASSPGIGDSPLHF
TRBJ2-7 . 16 TRBV5-1 TRBD2 TGCGCCAGCAGCTCAATAGGGACTAGCGGACCCTACGAGCAGTACTTC CASSSIGTSGPYEQYF
TRBJ2-1 . 12 TRBV7-8 . TGTGCCAGCAGCTTAGTAACTAGGTTAGTTTTCTTC CASSLVTRLVFF
TRBJ1-1 . 11 TRBV18 . TGTGCCAGCTCGCCCAACACTGAAGCTTTCTTT CASSPNTEAFF
TRBJ2-1 . 16 TRBV7-3 TRBD2 TGTGCCAGCAGCTTAATTTCCGGCGGGAGCCACAATGAGCAGTTCTTC CASSLISGGSHNEQFF
TRBJ2-1 . 14 TRBV29-1 . TGCAGCATTGGATCCGGGGGAGCCGTCCATGAGCAGTTCTTC CSIGSGGAVHEQFF
TRBJ2-7 . 19 TRBV5-1 TRBD2 TGCGCCAGCAGCTCTATCTCCGGGACCCCTAGCGGGAGGGCCCCCGAGCAGTACTTC CASSSISGTPSGRAPEQYF
TRBJ2-2 . 17 TRBV30 . TGTGCCTGGAGTGTACTCTGGGGGGCTAGGAACACCGGGGAGCTGTTTTTT CAWSVLWGARNTGELFF
TRBJ2-7 . 16 TRBV4-3 . TGCGCCAGCAGCCAAGTATGGGCAGGGGGGGGCTACGAGCAGTACTTC CASSQVWAGGGYEQYF
TRBJ1-1 . 13 TRBV19 . TGTGCCAGTAGTCTACAGGGAGCCGCTGAAGCTTTCTTT CASSLQGAAEAFF
TRBJ2-7 few 14 TRBV11-2 . TGTGCCAGCAGCTTAGGGACATCAACCTACGAGCAGTACTTC CASSLGTSTYEQYF
TRBJ2-5 . 13 TRBV29-1 TRBD2 TGCAGCCTCGTTGTAGCGGGGACAGAGACCCAGTACTTC CSLVVAGTETQYF
TRBJ2-2 . 13 TRBV7-3 TRBD1 TGTGCCAGCCGGGACAGCTGGACCGGGGAGCTGTTTTTT CASRDSWTGELFF
TRBJ2-2 . 15 TRBV18 . TGTGCCAGCTCACCACGGACAGAGGGGACCGGGGAGCTGTTTTTT CASSPRTEGTGELFF
TRBJ2-3 . 14 TRBV9 . TGTGCCAGCAGCGTAGCTACAGGGACAGATACGCAGTATTTT CASSVATGTDTQYF
TRBJ1-1 . 17 TRBV11-3 . TGTGCCAGCAGCTTAGAAGGTCGCAGGGGCGCGGGACCTGAAGCTTTCTTT CASSLEGRRGAGPEAFF
TRBJ2-3 . 15 TRBV19 TRBD2 TGTGCCACCAGATCCCAGCGGGGACGCACAGATACGCAGTATTTT CATRSQRGRTDTQYF
TRBJ2-2 . 13 TRBV30 TRBD2 TGTGCCTGGAGTGGGCTAGCGGGCGTGGGGCTGTTTTTT CAWSGLAGVGLFF
TRBJ2-2 . 16 TRBV18 . TGTGCCAGCTCACCAAGGAGGGTGGCGAACACCGGGGAGCTGTTTTTT CASSPRRVANTGELFF
TRBJ2-1 . 16 TRBV9 TRBD2 TGTGCCAGCAGCGCCCGACTAGCGGGAGGCTTAAATGAGCAGTTCTTC CASSARLAGGLNEQFF